This TCR beta chain was sequenced in a study of blood T cell repertoires in COVID-19. Germline CDR1 is KGHSH and CDR2 is LQKENI. This CDR3 region has 19 residues. Of note for this clone: Germline and junction disagree at one end, which may indicate a read error.

Sequencing was performed with immunoSEQ multiplex PCR; in TCRdb, only in-frame clones are kept and a portion is missing. The sample yields about 170,000 clones, 85% to 95% seen once. Sequencing was done on a sample of peripheral blood. The chain employs TRBV18 and TRBJ2-2; tentatively, D is TRBD1 (6 bases). The source of this sequence is a man aged 50 to 59 with acute or convalescent COVID-19. This CDR3 reads CASSPRQYPGHPNAGELFF. As DNA, the CDR3 is TGTGCCAGCTCACCGAGACAATATCCGGGACACCCGAACGCCGGGGAGCTGTTTTTT.